The rows below give T cell receptor beta chains drawn from one sample of a study of blood T cell repertoires in COVID-19. Clones were read by immunoSEQ multiplex PCR, and TCRdb kept only the in-frame ones, dropping some. The table shows under 250,000 clones, with about 83% occurring only once. Input material: peripheral blood. These receptors all come from a man aged 35-49 years with active or convalescent COVID-19. The CDR3 runs from the conserved cysteine through the conserved F or W. D genes are given only for firm matches. Some rows mark clone size as missing; the rest say once, few, many or name a class of expanded clone.

d_call j_call v_call clone_size cdr3_nt cdr3_aa
. TRBJ2-3 TRBV18 . TGTGCCAGCTCACCCGACAGGAATACAGATACGCAGTATTTT CASSPDRNTDTQYF
TRBD1 TRBJ1-1 TRBV18 . TGTGCCAGCTCACGGGACAGGTCTGGGTCTGAAGCTTTCTTT CASSRDRSGSEAFF
. TRBJ1-1 TRBV5-1 few TGCGCCAGCAGCATCGCGGGGGGGTACACTGAAGCTTTCTTT CASSIAGGYTEAFF
TRBD2 TRBJ2-5 TRBV7-2 many TGTGCCAGCAGCTTAGCCGGGGGGGCCGTCGTAGAGACCCAGTACTTC CASSLAGGAVVETQYF
. TRBJ2-1 TRBV21-1 once TGTGCCAGCAGCCTAAGTCGGCTAGTTATCGGTGAGCAGTTCTTC CASSLSRLVIGEQFF
TRBD2 TRBJ2-7 TRBV3-1/TRBV3-2 few TGTGCCAGCAGCCCCGGACTAGCGGGGGAACTCTACGAGCAGTACTTC CASSPGLAGELYEQYF
. TRBJ2-7 TRBV29-1 . TGCAGCGCCCAGGACGGGAGCTCCTACGAGCAGTACTTC CSAQDGSSYEQYF
. TRBJ1-1 TRBV5-1 . TGCGCCAGCAGCTTGTCGTCCGGGGGCACTGAAGCTTTCTTT CASSLSSGGTEAFF
TRBD1 TRBJ1-1 TRBV19 . TGTGCCAGTAGCCAGCTACAGGGGTCTTACGCTGAAGCTTTCTTT CASSQLQGSYAEAFF
TRBD2 TRBJ2-4 TRBV20-1 . TGCAGAGCGGGAGGGCTAGGCATTCAGTACTTC CRAGGLGIQYF
TRBD1 TRBJ1-2 TRBV15 once TGTGCCACCACCGACAAGACAGGGGGCCGTGGCTACACCTTC CATTDKTGGRGYTF
TRBD1 TRBJ2-7 TRBV6-6 . TGTGCCAGCAGCCCTCGCGGGACAGGGGACTACGAGCAGTACTTC CASSPRGTGDYEQYF
. TRBJ2-7 TRBV27 . TGTGCCAGCAGTTTCGCGCGGAAGGCTACGCAGCAGTACTTC CASSFARKATQQYF
TRBD1 TRBJ1-2 TRBV2 few TGTGCCAGCAGTCAGACAGGGGACGGCTACACCTTC CASSQTGDGYTF
. TRBJ2-5 TRBV30 . TGTGCCTGGAGTTATAACCAAGAGACCCAGTACTTC CAWSYNQETQYF
TRBD2 TRBJ2-5 TRBV20-1 . TGCAGTGCTAGTGCCCAGCGGGGGCAAGAGACCCAGTACTTC CSASAQRGQETQYF
TRBD2 TRBJ2-1 TRBV7-2 . TGTGCCAGCAGCCCCCCTAGCGGGGGGAGGGATGAGCAGTTCTTC CASSPPSGGRDEQFF
. TRBJ1-5 TRBV15 . TGTGCCACCAGCCCATCCGGTGGTAATCAGCCCCAGCATTTT CATSPSGGNQPQHF
TRBD1 TRBJ1-2 TRBV6-5 . TGTGCCAGCAGTTACTCGAGGGCAGGGGGTGGCTACACCTTC CASSYSRAGGGYTF
. TRBJ1-2 TRBV7-9 . TGTGCCAGCAGCTTAGGCGGAATTGGCTACACCTTC CASSLGGIGYTF
TRBD1 TRBJ2-3 TRBV4-3 . TGCGCCAGCAGCCAAGGGGGGACAGGGGGAGATACGCAGTATTTT CASSQGGTGGDTQYF
. TRBJ2-2 TRBV5-1 . TGCGCCAGCAATTCAGAACCTCCGAACACCGGGGAGCTGTTTTTT CASNSEPPNTGELFF
. TRBJ1-2 TRBV14 few TGTGCCAGCAGCCAAGTATCGACCGGGGGGAGGTATGGCTACACCTTC CASSQVSTGGRYGYTF
TRBD2 TRBJ2-1 TRBV11-2 . TGTGCCAGCAGCCCAACCTCCGGGACTAGCAAATACAATGAGCAGTTCTTC CASSPTSGTSKYNEQFF
. TRBJ2-2 TRBV30 . TGTGCCTGGACAAATGAGATCGGGGAGCTGTTTTTT CAWTNEIGELFF
. TRBJ1-5 TRBV4-2 . TGTGCCAGCAGCCAAGATCTGCGGTATAGCAATCAGCCCCAGCATTTT CASSQDLRYSNQPQHF
. TRBJ2-7 TRBV9 . TGTGCCAGCAGCCCCCGGACAACTTTCCCCTACGAGCAGTACTTC CASSPRTTFPYEQYF
TRBD1 TRBJ2-2 TRBV6-4 . TGTGCCAGCACTCCGGGACAGGACTACACCGGGGAGCTGTTTTTT CASTPGQDYTGELFF
TRBD1 TRBJ1-2 TRBV5-4 . TGTGCCAGCAGCCCCGACAGGGGCGGTGGCTACACCTTC CASSPDRGGGYTF
. TRBJ1-5 TRBV9 few TGTGCCAGCAGCTCAGGTAGGGGAAGTCAGCCCCAGCATTTT CASSSGRGSQPQHF
. TRBJ2-1 TRBV18 . TGTGCCAGCTCAAACTCTCAGGGTGATGAGCAGTTCTTC CASSNSQGDEQFF
. TRBJ1-6 TRBV18 . TGTGCCAGCTCACCCCGGGACATTGGGGAATCCCTCCACTTT CASSPRDIGESLHF
TRBD1 TRBJ2-7 TRBV27 . TGTGCCAGCAGCTGGACAGGCTTCTACTCTAAGGGGGAGCAGTACTTC CASSWTGFYSKGEQYF
. TRBJ1-5 TRBV30 . TGTGCCTGGAGTACCGATACAGGGACTCAGCCCCAGCATTTT CAWSTDTGTQPQHF
TRBD1 TRBJ1-1 TRBV6-6 . TGTGCCAGCAGTGGACAGGGGCTCTCTGAAGCTTTCTTT CASSGQGLSEAFF
. TRBJ1-3 TRBV30 . TGTGCCTGGAGTCCAGGGTCCTCTGGAAACACCATATATTTT CAWSPGSSGNTIYF
. TRBJ2-6 TRBV4-2 . TGTGCCAGCAGCCAAGACCCCCAGGGGTTTGGGGCCAACGTCCTGACTTTC CASSQDPQGFGANVLTF
. TRBJ1-2 TRBV5-5 . TGTGCCAGCGGCGGACAGCCGAACTATGGCTACACCTTC CASGGQPNYGYTF
. TRBJ1-3 TRBV7-8 . TGTGCCAGCAGCCGTTATAATTCTGGAAACACCATATATTTT CASSRYNSGNTIYF
TRBD2 TRBJ2-3 TRBV11-2 . TGTGCCAGCAGCTCCGGACTAGCGGGGACCGATACGCAGTATTTT CASSSGLAGTDTQYF
. TRBJ1-1 TRBV11-2 . TGTGCCAGCAGCCCCCTTTCCAGAGAAGCTTTCTTT CASSPLSREAFF
TRBD2 TRBJ2-3 TRBV5-1 . TGCGCCAGCAGACCTTTACCTAGCGGGGGGCGCACAGATACGCAGTATTTT CASRPLPSGGRTDTQYF
. TRBJ2-3 TRBV6-5 . TGTGCCAGCAGTTACCGACAGACTGAGACAGATACGCAGTATTTT CASSYRQTETDTQYF
TRBD1 TRBJ2-7 TRBV6-1 . TGTGCCAGCAGTGAAGTCTACGGGACAGTTCCTAACGAGCAGTACTTC CASSEVYGTVPNEQYF
TRBD1 TRBJ1-2 TRBV4-1 . TGCGCCAGCAGCCAAGAGGTCCAGGGACAGGGTTACTATGGCTACACCTTC CASSQEVQGQGYYGYTF
. TRBJ1-3 TRBV5-8 . TGTGCCAGCAGCTTGTGGCAGGGGTCTGGAAACACCATATATTTT CASSLWQGSGNTIYF
TRBD1 TRBJ1-1 TRBV18 . TGTGCCAGCTCTTCGGACAGGGAAGGCCGGGCTTTCTTT CASSSDREGRAFF
TRBD1 TRBJ1-2 TRBV12-3/TRBV12-4 few TGTGCCAGCAGTGACAGCAGGGGGAATGGCTACACCTTC CASSDSRGNGYTF
TRBD2 TRBJ2-3 TRBV6-5 once TGTGCCAGCAGGCGTAGCGGGAGGGCAGCGGATACGCAATATTTT CASRRSGRAADTQYF
. TRBJ2-3 TRBV10-1 once TGCGCCAGCAGTTTGACTGGGGTTAGGGGAGATACGCAGTATTTT CASSLTGVRGDTQYF
TRBD1 TRBJ1-1 TRBV28 . TGTGCCAGCAGTCCCCGGACAGGGGGCCTATACACTGAAGCTTTCTTT CASSPRTGGLYTEAFF
TRBD1 TRBJ2-2 TRBV6-1 . TGTGCCAGCAGTGAAGGGTCAGGCCGGGTCGGGACAGGCGACACCGGGGAGCTGTTTTTT CASSEGSGRVGTGDTGELFF
TRBD1 TRBJ1-4 TRBV6-1 . TGTGCCAGCAGTGAAGTAGTTGGACAGGGCCGCGAAAAACTGTTTTTT CASSEVVGQGREKLFF
. TRBJ1-3 TRBV30 once TGTGCCTGGAGGGGGGCGGGTGGAAACACCATATATTTT CAWRGAGGNTIYF